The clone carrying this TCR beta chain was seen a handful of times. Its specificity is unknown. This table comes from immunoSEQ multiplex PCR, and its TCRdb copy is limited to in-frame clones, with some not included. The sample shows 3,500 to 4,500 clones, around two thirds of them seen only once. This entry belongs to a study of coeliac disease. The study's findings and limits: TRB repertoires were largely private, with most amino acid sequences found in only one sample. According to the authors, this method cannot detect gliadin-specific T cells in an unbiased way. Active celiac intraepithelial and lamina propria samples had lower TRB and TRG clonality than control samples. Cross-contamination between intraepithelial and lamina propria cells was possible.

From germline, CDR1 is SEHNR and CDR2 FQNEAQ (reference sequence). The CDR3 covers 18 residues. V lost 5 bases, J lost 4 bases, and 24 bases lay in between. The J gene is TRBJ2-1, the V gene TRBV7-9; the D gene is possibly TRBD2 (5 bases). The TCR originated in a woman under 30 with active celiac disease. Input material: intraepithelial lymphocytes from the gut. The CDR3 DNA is TGTGCCAGCAGCGGAGGCAAGCTGGGAACATCTCTTTACAATGAGCAGTTCTTC. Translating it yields CASSGGKLGTSLYNEQFF.